A selection of T cell receptor beta chains follows, all from one sample in a study of blood T cell repertoires in COVID-19. Here immunoSEQ multiplex PCR was the method, and the copy in TCRdb shows in-frame clones only, minus some. The table has about half a million clones, around 85% seen once. The specimen sequenced was peripheral blood. Receptors were obtained from a human donor in a cohort sampled during active COVID-19. The CDR3 runs from the conserved cysteine through the conserved F or W. A D gene is named only where the DNA matches it firmly. Not all rows give a size; the values are once, few, many and, for expanded clones, a class.

V: TRBV30; J: TRBJ1-1; size: -; D: -; CDR3: CAWSVTGRGNTEAFF; DNA: TGTGCCTGGAGTGTCACAGGTAGGGGCAACACTGAAGCTTTCTTT
V: TRBV11-2; J: TRBJ2-7; size: -; D: -; CDR3: CASSQRYEQYF; DNA: TGTGCCAGCAGCCAGAGGTACGAGCAGTACTTC
V: TRBV3-1/TRBV3-2; J: TRBJ1-2; size: -; D: TRBD1; CDR3: CASSQVSGQAANYGYTF; DNA: TGTGCCAGCAGCCAAGTATCGGGACAGGCAGCTAACTATGGCTACACCTTC
V: TRBV6-5; J: TRBJ1-2; size: -; D: TRBD1; CDR3: CASKVGQGAFYGYTF; DNA: TGTGCCAGCAAGGTGGGGCAGGGGGCGTTCTATGGCTACACCTTC
V: TRBV5-1; J: TRBJ2-1; size: -; D: TRBD2; CDR3: CASRDSGREYNEQFF; DNA: TGCGCCAGCAGGGATAGCGGGAGGGAGTACAATGAGCAGTTCTTC
V: TRBV15; J: TRBJ2-6; size: -; D: TRBD1; CDR3: CATSRITGEGANVLTF; DNA: TGTGCCACCAGCAGAATTACAGGGGAAGGGGCCAACGTCCTGACTTTC
V: TRBV27; J: TRBJ1-3; size: -; D: -; CDR3: CASSPEGGAGNTIYF; DNA: TGTGCCAGCAGCCCCGAAGGGGGGGCTGGAAACACCATATATTTT
V: TRBV7-3; J: TRBJ2-3; size: -; D: -; CDR3: CASSLGRGSDTQYF; DNA: TGTGCCAGCAGCTTAGGCCGGGGGTCAGATACGCAGTATTTT
V: TRBV9; J: TRBJ1-3; size: -; D: -; CDR3: CASSVGGGHTIYF; DNA: TGTGCCAGCAGCGTAGGGGGAGGACACACCATATATTTT
V: TRBV10-1; J: TRBJ2-1; size: -; D: TRBD2; CDR3: CASSESGRGEQFF; DNA: TGCGCCAGCAGTGAGAGCGGGAGGGGCGAGCAGTTCTTC
V: TRBV3-1/TRBV3-2; J: TRBJ1-2; size: -; D: TRBD1; CDR3: CASSQAQGQGILNYGYTF; DNA: TGTGCCAGCAGCCAAGCTCAGGGACAGGGGATCCTTAACTATGGCTACACCTTC
V: TRBV11-2; J: TRBJ1-1; size: -; D: TRBD1; CDR3: CASSLAQGDTEAFF; DNA: TGTGCCAGCAGCTTAGCACAGGGGGACACTGAAGCTTTCTTT
V: TRBV9; J: TRBJ2-3; size: once; D: -; CDR3: CASSPRGSPTDTQYF; DNA: TGTGCCAGCAGCCCGAGGGGGTCGCCCACAGATACGCAGTATTTT
V: TRBV30; J: TRBJ1-6; size: -; D: TRBD1; CDR3: CAWSTGAGYNSPLHF; DNA: TGTGCCTGGAGCACAGGGGCCGGTTATAATTCACCCCTCCACTTT
V: TRBV9; J: TRBJ2-2; size: -; D: TRBD1; CDR3: CASSALGQLPTGELFF; DNA: TGTGCCAGCAGCGCCCTGGGACAGTTACCCACCGGGGAGCTGTTTTTT
V: TRBV6-5; J: TRBJ2-7; size: -; D: TRBD1; CDR3: CASRGTGPPEQYF; DNA: TGTGCCAGCAGGGGGACAGGGCCCCCCGAGCAGTACTTC
V: TRBV28; J: TRBJ1-5; size: few; D: -; CDR3: CASSPPTGAGKPQHF; DNA: TGTGCCAGCAGTCCCCCGACAGGAGCAGGGAAGCCCCAGCATTTT
V: TRBV7-3; J: TRBJ2-1; size: -; D: -; CDR3: CASSPQAGLVDEQFF; DNA: TGTGCCAGCAGCCCCCAAGCGGGTCTGGTCGATGAGCAGTTCTTC
V: TRBV7-6; J: TRBJ1-4; size: -; D: -; CDR3: CASSPFGRGQITNEKLFF; DNA: TGTGCCAGCAGCCCCTTCGGCAGGGGCCAAATTACTAATGAAAAACTGTTTTTT
V: TRBV3-1/TRBV3-2; J: TRBJ1-2; size: -; D: -; CDR3: CASSQADRNYGYTF; DNA: TGTGCCAGCAGCCAAGCTGACAGGAACTATGGCTACACCTTC
V: TRBV5-1; J: TRBJ2-3; size: -; D: -; CDR3: CASSLGGGSPSTDTQYF; DNA: TGCGCCAGCAGCTTGGGGGGCGGATCTCCGAGCACAGATACGCAGTATTTT
V: TRBV27; J: TRBJ1-2; size: -; D: -; CDR3: CASSPNWQAKGYTF; DNA: TGTGCCAGCAGCCCAAATTGGCAGGCCAAGGGCTACACCTTC
V: TRBV4-1; J: TRBJ1-1; size: few; D: TRBD1; CDR3: CASSQDRAGTEAFF; DNA: TGCGCCAGCTCACAAGACAGGGCTGGCACTGAAGCTTTCTTT
V: TRBV7-9; J: TRBJ1-6; size: -; D: -; CDR3: CASSLSAIPNSPLHF; DNA: TGTGCCAGCAGCTTATCCGCTATCCCGAATTCACCCCTCCACTTT
V: TRBV7-2; J: TRBJ1-1; size: -; D: -; CDR3: CASSLNTEAFF; DNA: TGTGCCAGCAGCCTCAACACTGAAGCTTTCTTT
V: TRBV5-8; J: TRBJ2-2; size: -; D: -; CDR3: CASSLGRARTPNTGELFF; DNA: TGTGCCAGCAGCCTAGGACGGGCTAGGACACCTAACACCGGGGAGCTGTTTTTT
V: TRBV7-3; J: TRBJ2-6; size: -; D: TRBD1; CDR3: CASSRDRGSSGANVLTF; DNA: TGTGCCAGCAGCCGGGACAGGGGCTCATCCGGGGCCAACGTCCTGACTTTC
V: TRBV10-2; J: TRBJ2-7; size: once; D: -; CDR3: CASRDKEQYF; DNA: TGCGCCAGCAGGGACAAGGAGCAGTACTTC
V: TRBV10-1; J: TRBJ2-1; size: -; D: -; CDR3: CASSAERYSEQFF; DNA: TGCGCCAGCAGTGCCGAGCGGTACAGTGAGCAGTTCTTC
V: TRBV7-2; J: TRBJ1-5; size: -; D: TRBD1; CDR3: CASSSGDRSNQPQHF; DNA: TGTGCCAGCAGCTCAGGGGACAGATCAAATCAGCCCCAGCATTTT
V: TRBV7-9; J: TRBJ2-2; size: many; D: -; CDR3: CASSLDRETGELFF; DNA: TGTGCCAGCAGCTTAGACAGGGAGACCGGGGAGCTGTTTTTT
V: TRBV3-1/TRBV3-2; J: TRBJ2-2; size: few; D: TRBD1; CDR3: CASSQDRTWTGGVGELFF; DNA: TGTGCCAGCAGCCAAGACCGAACCTGGACAGGGGGGGTCGGGGAGCTGTTTTTT
V: TRBV5-6; J: TRBJ2-2; size: once; D: -; CDR3: CASSLVLGHTGELFF; DNA: TGTGCCAGCAGCTTGGTGCTGGGGCACACCGGGGAGCTGTTTTTT
V: TRBV11-2; J: TRBJ2-1; size: once; D: TRBD1; CDR3: CASSFTIGQGNEQFF; DNA: TGTGCCAGCAGCTTTACCATAGGACAGGGCAATGAGCAGTTCTTC
V: TRBV7-8; J: TRBJ2-1; size: few; D: TRBD2; CDR3: CASSSKSGTSVHNEQFF; DNA: TGTGCCAGCAGCTCTAAATCCGGGACTAGCGTGCACAATGAGCAGTTCTTC
V: TRBV6-5; J: TRBJ2-5; size: -; D: -; CDR3: CASSYSIFPEETQYF; DNA: TGTGCCAGCAGTTACTCAATTTTCCCGGAAGAGACCCAGTACTTC
V: TRBV9; J: TRBJ2-1; size: once; D: TRBD1; CDR3: CASSFRGPGNEQFF; DNA: TGTGCCAGCAGTTTTAGGGGGCCGGGCAATGAGCAGTTCTTC
V: TRBV10-3; J: TRBJ2-1; size: once; D: -; CDR3: CAISAHYGSSNEQFF; DNA: TGTGCCATCAGTGCGCACTACGGGAGCTCCAATGAGCAGTTCTTC
V: TRBV27; J: TRBJ1-2; size: -; D: -; CDR3: CASSSAGGWIGYTF; DNA: TGTGCCAGCAGTTCGGCGGGGGGTTGGATTGGCTACACCTTC
V: TRBV6-6; J: TRBJ2-1; size: -; D: TRBD2; CDR3: CASSPIAGGGYNEQFF; DNA: TGTGCCAGCAGCCCAATAGCGGGAGGGGGCTACAATGAGCAGTTCTTC
V: TRBV2; J: TRBJ1-4; size: -; D: TRBD1; CDR3: CASRLTGSTNEKLFF; DNA: TGTGCCAGCAGGTTGACAGGGTCAACTAATGAAAAACTGTTTTTT
V: TRBV6-4; J: TRBJ1-1; size: -; D: TRBD1; CDR3: CASSPDRAAMNTEAFF; DNA: TGTGCCAGCAGCCCGGACAGGGCAGCAATGAACACTGAAGCTTTCTTT
V: TRBV4-3; J: TRBJ2-7; size: -; D: TRBD2; CDR3: CASSPAGEEQYF; DNA: TGCGCCAGCAGCCCCGCGGGAGAAGAGCAGTACTTC
V: TRBV9; J: TRBJ2-2; size: -; D: -; CDR3: CASSVDWRSNTGELFF; DNA: TGTGCCAGCAGCGTAGACTGGCGGTCGAACACCGGGGAGCTGTTTTTT
V: TRBV24-1; J: TRBJ2-2; size: once; D: TRBD1; CDR3: CATSDPSSGTGVGELFF; DNA: TGTGCCACCAGTGATCCCTCGTCCGGGACAGGCGTCGGGGAGCTGTTTTTT
V: TRBV19; J: TRBJ1-5; size: -; D: -; CDR3: CASSIGTVAYSYSNQPQHF; DNA: TGTGCCAGTAGTATAGGGACAGTAGCCTACTCGTATAGCAATCAGCCCCAGCATTTT
V: TRBV18; J: TRBJ2-7; size: -; D: TRBD2; CDR3: CASSPILAGGTYEQYF; DNA: TGTGCCAGCTCCCCGATTCTAGCGGGAGGGACCTACGAGCAGTACTTC
V: TRBV5-1; J: TRBJ1-2; size: -; D: TRBD1; CDR3: CASSPQGQGGYGYTF; DNA: TGCGCCAGCAGCCCCCAAGGACAGGGAGGCTATGGCTACACCTTC
V: TRBV10-1; J: TRBJ2-5; size: -; D: TRBD2; CDR3: CASSRGLAGQETQYF; DNA: TGCGCCAGCAGCCGCGGATTAGCGGGGCAAGAGACCCAGTACTTC
V: TRBV7-3; J: TRBJ2-3; size: -; D: TRBD1; CDR3: CASSRGGWEDTQYF; DNA: TGTGCCAGCAGCAGAGGGGGCTGGGAAGATACGCAGTATTTT
V: TRBV3-1/TRBV3-2; J: TRBJ2-5; size: -; D: -; CDR3: CASSQTGGLETQYF; DNA: TGTGCCAGCAGCCAGACAGGAGGCCTAGAGACCCAGTACTTC